A selection of T cell receptor beta chains follows, all from one sample in a study of T cell changes during pregnancy in multiple sclerosis. Assay used: immunoSEQ multiplex PCR; TCRdb lists only in-frame clones, some missing. The table has tens of thousands of clones, 75% to 95% seen once. This specimen consisted of CD4+ T cells from peripheral blood mononuclear cells, obtained before pregnancy. The source is a female donor with multiple sclerosis, enrolled in a pregnancy study. The CDR3 runs from the conserved cysteine through the conserved F or W. The D gene is left open where the match is weak. A row's size may be missing; if present it is once, few, many or a size class.

.	TRBV10-3	TRBD2	TRBJ2-5	TGTGCCATCAGTGGGACTAGCGGCCAAGAGACCCAGTACTTC	CAISGTSGQETQYF
.	TRBV19	.	TRBJ2-5	TGTGCCAGTAGTATCCGGCTAGCGGAGACCCAGTACTTC	CASSIRLAETQYF
.	TRBV5-4	.	TRBJ1-6	TGTGCCAGCAGCTTGAGTATGGGATGGGGCGCTCATAATTCACCCCTCCACTTT	CASSLSMGWGAHNSPLHF
few	TRBV27	TRBD2	TRBJ2-3	TGTGCCAGCAGTTTCTTTGGGGCGGGGGGGCTGACAGATACGCAGTATTTT	CASSFFGAGGLTDTQYF
.	TRBV27	TRBD2	TRBJ2-1	TGTGCCAGCAGTTTTTCAACGGGACTAGCGGATGAGCAGTTCTTC	CASSFSTGLADEQFF
.	TRBV5-6	.	TRBJ1-2	TGTGCCAGCAGCTTGGTGACAATCCCTGGTGGCTACACCTTC	CASSLVTIPGGYTF
.	TRBV19	TRBD1	TRBJ1-1	TGTGCCAGTAGTATAGATCCCTTTGGGACAGTACGCACTGAAGCTTTCTTT	CASSIDPFGTVRTEAFF
.	TRBV29-1	TRBD1	TRBJ1-2	TGCAGCGTTGCAGGACAGGCGACGACTAACTATGGCTACACCTTC	CSVAGQATTNYGYTF
.	TRBV27	TRBD1	TRBJ2-2	TGTGCCAGCGGGGGCAGGGGCCCGGGACAGGGGGCTTTCGCGAACACCGGGGAGCTGTTTTTT	CASGGRGPGQGAFANTGELFF
.	TRBV6-1	.	TRBJ2-1	TGTGCCAGCAGTGAAAATACACCTTCCCTTGACAATGAGCAGTTCTTC	CASSENTPSLDNEQFF
.	TRBV15	.	TRBJ1-5	TGTGCCACCAGCAGATCACAGGGACAGCCCCAGCATTTT	CATSRSQGQPQHF
.	TRBV4-3	.	TRBJ2-6	TGCGCCAGCAGCCAAGCCGTAGAATATGCGTCTGGGGCCAACGTCCTGACTTTC	CASSQAVEYASGANVLTF
.	TRBV6-5	TRBD1	TRBJ2-7	TGTGCCAGCAGGGGGACAGGTTCACCGTACGAGCAGTACTTC	CASRGTGSPYEQYF
.	TRBV5-1	.	TRBJ1-6	TGCGCCAGCAGCTTGGCAGGGACACGATATAATTCACCCCTCCACTTT	CASSLAGTRYNSPLHF
.	TRBV6-6	.	TRBJ1-3	TGTGCCAGCACAGACAGTCATCTCGGAAACACCATATATTTT	CASTDSHLGNTIYF
.	TRBV4-3	.	TRBJ2-3	TGCGCCAGCAGCCAAGGGGTGGGGGGTTGGACAGATACGCAGTATTTT	CASSQGVGGWTDTQYF
.	TRBV5-1	.	TRBJ2-7	TGCGCCAGCAGCCCACGAGGCGGAGTCTCTGTGAGCTCCTACGAGCAGTACTTC	CASSPRGGVSVSSYEQYF
few	TRBV4-1	.	TRBJ1-1	TGCGCCAGCAGCCTCAATCTCGGTGCTGAAGCTTTCTTT	CASSLNLGAEAFF
once	TRBV5-1	.	TRBJ2-7	TGCGCCAGCAGCCGAGGGGACAGCGGGTCGGACGAGCAGTACTTC	CASSRGDSGSDEQYF
.	TRBV15	TRBD1	TRBJ1-2	TGTGCCACCAGCAAGAGGTTGGGACAGGGGGCCGGTGGCTACACCTTC	CATSKRLGQGAGGYTF
once	TRBV7-6	.	TRBJ2-1	TGTGCCAGCAGCTTAGGGGGACTCTTCTCCTACAATGAGCAGTTCTTC	CASSLGGLFSYNEQFF
few	TRBV30	.	TRBJ1-5	TGTGCCTGGAGTATGGGGGCTCAGCCCCAGCATTTT	CAWSMGAQPQHF
.	TRBV4-1	.	TRBJ2-5	TGCGCCAGCAGCCAAGAGGCGACAGGCGCAGGGACCCAGTACTTC	CASSQEATGAGTQYF
.	TRBV4-1	TRBD2	TRBJ2-5	TGCGCCAGCAGCCAACCAGCGGGGGGAAGGGAGACCCAGTACTTC	CASSQPAGGRETQYF
.	TRBV18	TRBD1	TRBJ1-1	TGTGCCAGCCTTGGACAGGCGAACACTGAAGCTTTCTTT	CASLGQANTEAFF
.	TRBV19	TRBD1	TRBJ2-7	TGTGCCACCCAACCCGGGACAGGGTTCTACGAGCAGTACTTC	CATQPGTGFYEQYF
.	TRBV21-1	.	TRBJ1-1	TGTGCCAGCAGCGCCCGACAGGGCGAGAACACTGAAGCTTTCTTT	CASSARQGENTEAFF
.	TRBV10-3	.	TRBJ1-4	TGTGCCATCAGTCAGCAAGGAGGAGTGGAAAAACTGTTTTTT	CAISQQGGVEKLFF
.	TRBV28	TRBD1	TRBJ1-2	TGTGCCAGCAGTTCTGGGACAGGGAGAGGCTACACCTTC	CASSSGTGRGYTF
.	TRBV6-1	.	TRBJ2-1	TGTGCCAGCAGTGAGGGATACGGGGGCAATGAGCAGTTCTTC	CASSEGYGGNEQFF
.	TRBV6-1	TRBD2	TRBJ2-1	TGTGCCAGCAGTGCCAGCACGGGAGGATCCTACAATGAGCAGTTCTTC	CASSASTGGSYNEQFF
.	TRBV7-2	TRBD1	TRBJ2-2	TGTGCCAGCAGCTTAAGCGCAGGGGGCCGCACCGGGGAGCTGTTTTTT	CASSLSAGGRTGELFF
.	TRBV27	.	TRBJ2-7	TGTGCCAGCAGTTTAGAGGTATCCTACGAGCAGTACTTC	CASSLEVSYEQYF
.	TRBV28	TRBD1	TRBJ2-1	TGTGCCAGCAGTTCGGGACAGGGGGTTTACAATGAGCAGTTCTTC	CASSSGQGVYNEQFF
.	TRBV5-4	TRBD2	TRBJ2-2	TGTGCCAGCAGCTCCTTCGGGGGGGCGACCGGGGAGCTGTTTTTT	CASSSFGGATGELFF
.	TRBV18	TRBD1	TRBJ2-2	TGTGCCAGCTCACGAGGACAGGTATCTGGCACCGGGGAGCTGTTTTTT	CASSRGQVSGTGELFF
once	TRBV29-1	.	TRBJ1-1	TGCAGCGCGCTACAGGGGAACACTGAAGCTTTCTTT	CSALQGNTEAFF
.	TRBV5-1	TRBD2	TRBJ2-1	TGCGCCAGCAGCTTGTCCCGGCGGGAGGGCCGTGGGTATGAGCAGTTCTTC	CASSLSRREGRGYEQFF
.	TRBV5-1	.	TRBJ1-3	TGCGCCAGCAGCCAACAGGGCCTCTCTGGAAACACCATATATTTT	CASSQQGLSGNTIYF
few	TRBV15	.	TRBJ1-1	TGTGCCACCAGCAGGGACAGAGAGAACACTGAAGCTTTCTTT	CATSRDRENTEAFF
.	TRBV7-2	.	TRBJ2-3	TGTGCCAGCAGCTTATACCTTGCGGCCACAGATACGCAGTATTTT	CASSLYLAATDTQYF
.	TRBV27	.	TRBJ2-7	TGTGCCAGCAGTTTAAACCCTCAGGCTATCTCCTACGAGCAGTACTTC	CASSLNPQAISYEQYF